One sample yielded the 21 T cell receptor beta chains listed below, sequenced in a study of cytomegalovirus exposure and HLA in healthy donors listed by TCRdb under 2017. The library was generated by the immunoSEQ multiplex PCR assay. For the multiplex PCR, a mixture combining 60 forward primers for TCR Vbeta segments and 13 reverse primers for TCR Jbeta segments was used. Imported from immuneACCESS, the table was reduced by TCRdb to in-frame sequences with V and J called. These copies leave out some clones; in studies compared against another copy, an unresolved V gene accounts for under half, and the cause of the remainder is not known. Counted in this sample were about 160,000 clones; over 80% of them appeared once. The ten largest account for about 1.2% of the sample. The sample taken for sequencing was PBMCs. Source of these receptors: a boy aged 2 to 10 in good health and CMV-seronegative.

This chain's CDR3 is CASSPSGQGHYGYTF. As DNA, the CDR3 is TGTGCCAGCAGTCCCTCGGGACAGGGACACTATGGCTACACCTTC. The chain is built from TRBV6-1 and TRBJ1-2, with 9 nucleotides matching TRBD1. The CDR3 contains 15 residues. The V gene's germline CDR1 is MNHNS and CDR2 SASEGT. Losses at the gene ends were 5 bases for V and 3 bases for J; bases not matched to a gene: 7.

The chain links TRBV7-9 to TRBJ1-2, with a tentative D call TRBD1 (5 bases). Germline V gene data show CDR1 as SEHNR and CDR2 as FQNEAQ (reference sequence). Trimming removed 3 bases from V and 4 bases from J, with 12 bases in between. CDR3 size: 14 residues. For the CDR3, the DNA is TGTGCCAGCAGCTTTAGTTCCCAGGGCTATGGCTACACCTTC. It specifies CASSFSSQGYGYTF.

V is TRBV7-9 and J is TRBJ1-1; D is perhaps TRBD1 (6 bases). V lost 3 bases and J lost 1, with 9 bases in between. Germline loops: CDR1 SEHNR, CDR2 FQNEAQ (reference sequence). The CDR3 consists of 14 residues. The CDR3: CASSFGGENTEAFF. Written as DNA, the CDR3 is TGTGCCAGCAGCTTTGGGGGCGAGAACACTGAAGCTTTCTTT.

V and J are TRBV7-9 and TRBJ1-4; tentatively, D is TRBD1 (5 bases). The CDR3 is made up of 14 amino acids. The germline V gene has CDR1 SEHNR and CDR2 FQNEAQ (reference sequence). Trimming took 3 bases from V and 4 from J, leaving 9 bases between them. Written as DNA, the CDR3 is TGTGCCAGCAGCTTCGTACAGGTTAATGAAAAACTGTTTTTT. Translation: CASSFVQVNEKLFF.

The rearrangement uses TRBV6-5 and TRBJ2-1; 8 bases map to TRBD1. Losses at the gene ends were 1 base for V and 6 bases for J; bases not matched to a gene: 5. Germline V gene lookup returns CDR1 MNHEY and CDR2 SVGAGI. This CDR3 is 15 amino acids long. CDR3 in DNA: TGTGCCAGCAGTTACTTAGGACAGGGATCCAATGAGCAGTTCTTC. This sequence encodes CASSYLGQGSNEQFF.

This clone was seen just once. The chain joins TRBV7-2 to TRBJ1-1; no firm D call. CDR1 is SGHTA and CDR2 is FQGNSA in the germline V gene. The CDR3 consists of 14 residues. V gave up 5 bases and J gave up 1 base, with 11 bases separating them. The CDR3 coding sequence is TGTGCCAGCAGCCCTAGATTATCGAACACTGAAGCTTTCTTT. This encodes CASSPRLSNTEAFF.

This clone was observed a single time. The chain uses TRBV5-1 and TRBJ2-3; 7 positions agree with TRBD1. The V and J ends lost 1 base and 7 bases, in that order; junction bases with no gene match: 9. The CDR3 has 15 amino acids. Per the germline V gene, CDR1 is SGHRS and CDR2 is YFSETQ. CDR3 in DNA: TGCGCCAGCAGCTTGACGAACAGGGGCCTATATACGCAGTATTTT. It specifies CASSLTNRGLYTQYF.

V and J are TRBV5-6 and TRBJ2-6; D remains ambiguous. This CDR3 is 15 amino acids long. V lost 1 base, J lost 4 bases, and 9 bases lay in between. The germline V gene encodes CDR1 SGHDT and CDR2 YYEEEE. The CDR3 nucleotides read TGTGCCAGCAGCTTGCCAGGTACCGGGGCCAACGTCCTGACTTTC. It encodes CASSLPGTGANVLTF.

In this sample, this clone turned up a few times. This rearrangement joins TRBV2 to TRBJ2-6; 7 bases map to TRBD2. This CDR3 spans 18 amino acids. Germline CDR1 is SNHLY and CDR2 is FYNNEI. Trimming cost V 2 bases and J 0 bases; bases outside gene matches: 7. The CDR3 spells CASSEWGGSTSGANVLTF. The DNA for the CDR3 is TGTGCCAGCAGTGAATGGGGAGGGAGTACCTCTGGGGCCAACGTCCTGACTTTC.

The gene calls are TRBV7-9 and TRBJ1-1; 7 bases fit TRBD1. V dropped 0 bases and J dropped 3; count of bases not matched to a gene: 4. This CDR3 has 15 residues. Germline-derived CDR1 and CDR2 are SEHNR and FQNEAQ (reference sequence). CDR3 in DNA: TGTGCCAGCAGCTTAGCAAGGGGGCTGGACACTGAAGCTTTCTTT. This sequence encodes CASSLARGLDTEAFF.

The chain joins TRBV9 to TRBJ1-3; D may be TRBD1 (5 bases). Trimming left V 4 bases short and J 2 bases short, with 16 bases between. The germline V gene encodes CDR1 SGDLS and CDR2 YYNGEE. This CDR3 is built from 16 residues. CDR3 amino acids: CASSRGGDGAGNTIYF. The CDR3 nucleotides are TGTGCCAGCAGCCGGGGAGGGGATGGGGCTGGAAACACCATATATTTT.

The chain couples TRBV29-1 to TRBJ1-2; perhaps TRBD1 as D (5 bases). CDR1 SQVTM and CDR2 ANQGSEA come from the germline V gene. Between the trimmed V and J ends, which lost 0 bases and 8 bases, there was a span of 10 bases. The CDR3 consists of 12 residues. The CDR3 DNA is TGCAGCGTTGAAGAGGGGTCAGGGGGCTACACCTTC. Encoded protein: CSVEEGSGGYTF.

The chain combines TRBV7-8 with TRBJ2-1; 10 bases fit TRBD2. Per the germline V gene, CDR1 is SGHVS and CDR2 is FQNEAQ. Germline trimming cut 5 bases from V and 9 bases from J; bases unmatched to any gene: 10. The CDR3 totals 15 residues. The CDR3 reads CASSPISGGAGEQFF. CDR3 DNA sequence: TGTGCCAGCAGCCCAATAAGCGGGGGGGCGGGTGAGCAGTTCTTC.

The chain uses TRBV21-1 and TRBJ1-5; the table gives TRBD1 as D, unverified against the DNA. TRBV21-1 is classified as a pseudogene. The CDR3 is 16 residues long. The CDR3 loop reads CASSPRTGEVYQPQHF. The DNA for the CDR3 is TGTGCCAGCAGCCCCCGGACAGGGGAGGTTTATCAGCCCCAGCATTTT.

The chain employs TRBV6-5 and TRBJ1-2; 7 bases agree with TRBD1. The ends lost 5 bases at V and 6 bases at J; junction bases unmatched: 12. The CDR3 totals 15 residues. CDR1 MNHEY and CDR2 SVGAGI come from the germline V gene. This CDR3 is CASSPHVTGLDGYTF. In nucleotides, the CDR3 is TGTGCCAGCAGTCCTCACGTGACAGGGTTGGATGGCTACACCTTC.

The chain has TRBV19 and TRBJ1-1, with TRBD1 as a possible D gene (5 bases). V lost 4 bases and J lost 1, with 13 bases in between. The CDR3 runs 15 residues. The germline CDR1 and CDR2 sequences are LNHDA and SQIVND (reference sequence). The CDR3 loop reads CASSTPTERNTEAFF. CDR3 nucleotide sequence: TGTGCCAGTAGTACACCGACAGAGAGGAACACTGAAGCTTTCTTT.

V gene TRBV6-6 combines with J gene TRBJ2-2, with D maybe TRBD2 (6 bases). This CDR3 region has 15 residues. Trimming left V 0 bases short and J 5 bases short, with 10 bases between. From germline, CDR1 is MNHNY and CDR2 SVGAGI (reference sequence). Here the CDR3 reads CASSYSTRGTGELFF. Written as DNA, the CDR3 is TGTGCCAGCAGTTACTCAACCCGGGGGACCGGGGAGCTGTTTTTT.

The chain has TRBV5-5 and TRBJ1-5, with D perhaps matching TRBD1 (5 bases). The CDR3 is made up of 17 amino acids. Germline V lookup: CDR1 SGHKS, CDR2 YYEKEE (reference sequence). V lost 4 bases to trimming and J lost 2 bases, with 19 bases between them. CDR3 bases: TGTGCCAGCAGCCTAACAGGATTCCCATCCGGCAATCAGCCCCAGCATTTT. Amino acid sequence: CASSLTGFPSGNQPQHF. The variable domain in full, completed from reference TRBV5-5 and TRBJ1-5, reads DAGVTQSPTHLIKTRGQQVTLRCSPISGHKSVSWYQQVLGQGPQFIFQYYEKEERGRGNFPDRFSARQFPNYSSELNVNALLLGDSALYLCASSLTGFPSGNQPQHFGDGTRLSIL.

J is TRBJ2-3 and V is TRBV11-2; 7 nucleotides line up with TRBD1. The CDR3 runs 16 residues. Losses at the gene ends were 4 bases for V and 4 bases for J; bases not matched to a gene: 11. The germline gives CDR1 SGHAT, CDR2 FQNNGV. CDR3 nucleotides: TGTGCCAGCAGCTCGCCCCGGAACAGGGGCGCAGATACGCAGTATTTT. It is translated as CASSSPRNRGADTQYF.

The chain has TRBV30 and TRBJ2-6, with 8 bases fitting TRBD2. Trimming cost V 7 bases and J 1 base; bases outside gene matches: 15. Germline CDR1 GTSNPN, CDR2 SVGIG (reference sequence). The CDR3 is 18 residues long. CDR3 bases: TGTGCCTCACCCCCCGGACTAGCTTCTCCTTCTGGGGCCAACGTCCTGACTTTC. It is translated as CASPPGLASPSGANVLTF.

This clone has a handful of counts. The chain has TRBV11-2 and TRBJ2-2, with TRBD1 identical over 8 bases. Germline trimming cut 4 bases from V and 6 bases from J; bases unmatched to any gene: 7. The CDR3 is 15 amino acids. Germline V gene sequence: CDR1 SGHAT, CDR2 FQNNGV. CDR3 in amino acids: CASSSSQGASGELFF. The CDR3 nucleotides read TGTGCCAGCAGCTCCAGTCAGGGGGCGTCCGGGGAGCTGTTTTTT.